This T cell receptor beta chain derives from a study of identical twins. General observations from the study: High-abundance cord blood beta clonotypes had fewer insertions; memory repertoires showed none.

The germline V gene encodes CDR1 SGHTA and CDR2 FQGNSA. There are 15 residues in the CDR3. With 1 base removed from V and 0 bases from J, the gap between germline ends came to 10 bases. Through template switching, a universal primer site was introduced, and the cDNA contained unique molecular identifiers. One entry per CDR3 protein, called by TCRdb with MiXCR from the 5' RACE reads. The data show 460,000 or so distinct CDR3 sequences, with 13% to 15% seen just once and roughly 0.5% held by the top ten. A word on this clonotype: Its antigen is unknown.

This sample was also put to use in a study of yellow fever vaccine responses in identical twins.

Sequencing was done on a sample of CD4+ T cells sorted from blood. The TCR sequence derives from a woman aged 18-29 years in good health. The chain combines TRBV7-2 with TRBJ2-7; tentatively, D is TRBD1 or TRBD2 (5 bases each). The CDR3 loop is CASSLGDRPSYEQYF. For the CDR3, the DNA is TGTGCCAGCAGCTTAGGGGACCGACCCTCCTACGAGCAGTACTTC.